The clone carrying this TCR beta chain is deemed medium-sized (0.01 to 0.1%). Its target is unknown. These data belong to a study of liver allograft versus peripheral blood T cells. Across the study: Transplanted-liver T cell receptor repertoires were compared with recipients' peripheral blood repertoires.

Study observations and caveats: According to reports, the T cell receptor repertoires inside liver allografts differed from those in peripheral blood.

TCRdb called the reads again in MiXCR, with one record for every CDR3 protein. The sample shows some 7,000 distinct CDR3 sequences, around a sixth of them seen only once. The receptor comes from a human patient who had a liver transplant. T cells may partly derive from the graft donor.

CDR3 nucleotides: TGCAGCGCTGGGGGGGGATCCTACGAGCAGTACTTC. It specifies CSAGGGSYEQYF. The chain uses TRBV29-1 and TRBJ2-7; 7 nucleotides align to TRBD2. The CDR3 spans 12 residues. Germline lookup yields CDR1 SQVTM and CDR2 ANQGSEA. V gave up 7 bases and J gave up 1 base; unmatched junction bases: 4.